Sequencing of this T cell receptor (beta chain) was carried out in a study of OX40 agonist ivuxolimab in advanced cancers. Study-wide background: Patients enrolled in dose escalation were diagnosed with hepatocellular carcinoma, melanoma, renal cell or head and neck cancer. Partial responses occurred in three patients (one hepatocellular carcinoma, two cutaneous melanoma). From roughly 23 to 90 years was the age range, with a mean of roughly 64 years, and 65% to 90% were male. Notes on the study in general: Among the lowest peripheral clonal expansion occurred in 0.1-3.0 mg/kg partial responders.

As regards this clone: Antigen specificity is unknown.

Germline lookup yields CDR1 MGHRA and CDR2 YSYEKL. V gave up 0 bases and J gave up 9 bases; unmatched junction bases: 10. This CDR3 has 16 residues. Clones were sequenced by immunoSEQ multiplex PCR, and TCRdb holds only the in-frame ones, with some missing. Here the sample spans some 58,000 clones, roughly 80% being singletons. This TCR was recovered from an adult with an advanced solid tumor such as melanoma, head and neck, liver or kidney cancer. The J gene is TRBJ2-1, the V gene TRBV4-1; 8 bases agree with TRBD2. Sequenced here: CD4+ or CD8+ T cells sorted from blood, sampled in a trial of the OX40 agonist ivuxolimab. The CDR3 region has the DNA TGCGCCAGCAGCCAAGAGGAGCGGGCGGGAGGAGGTGAGCAGTTCTTC. It codes for CASSQEERAGGGEQFF.